Described below is a single T cell receptor (beta chain) sequence and its context. What it binds is not known. These data originate in a study of early T cells in non-severe SARS-CoV-2 infection. Study-level information: Chains were unpaired, as sequencing was done on bulk RNA from unsorted whole blood. Overall study results and limits: VDJdb matches were skewed toward anti-spike CD8 T cell responses.

Unique molecular identifier tags were affixed to discrete cDNA molecules. TCRdb ran MiXCR on the 5' RACE reads and lists one entry per CDR3 protein. This table has some 62,000 distinct CDR3 sequences, roughly a tenth appearing once. The CDR3 sequence is 17 residues long. Germline lookup yields CDR1 LGHNA and CDR2 YNFKEQ. V trimming: 1 base; J trimming: 4 bases; junction bases outside the gene matches: 9. This chain joins TRBV4-2 and TRBJ2-3; TRBD2 agrees at 9 bases. The sequenced sample was whole blood. This sequence was found in an adult who was a healthcare worker with PCR-confirmed SARS-CoV-2 infection or an uninfected control (not recorded which). The CDR3 sequence: CASSQAPRGGGSDTQYF. The DNA for the CDR3 is TGTGCCAGCAGCCAAGCTCCGCGGGGGGGCGGGTCAGATACGCAGTATTTT.